A selection of T cell receptor beta chains follows, all from one sample in a study of cytomegalovirus exposure and HLA in healthy donors. Sequencing used immunoSEQ multiplex PCR; TCRdb keeps in-frame clones, though not all of them. Here the sample spans 99,000 or so clones, around 72% being singletons. Sequences were obtained from PBMCs. Every receptor here comes from a male donor in good health and CMV-seronegative. CDR3s include the opening cysteine and the closing phenylalanine or tryptophan. A D gene is named only where the DNA matches it firmly. A clone size is listed for some rows: how often the clone was seen (once, few, many), or a class if it is expanded.

J | V | D | size | DNA | CDR3
TRBJ2-7 | TRBV7-2 | TRBD1 | . | TGTGCCAGCAGCTTAGGCACCGGGACAGGGATACCCTACGAGCAGTACTTC | CASSLGTGTGIPYEQYF
TRBJ2-1 | TRBV4-2 | TRBD2 | . | TGTGCCAGCAGCTCTCGACTAGCGAATCATAATGAGCAGTTCTTC | CASSSRLANHNEQFF
TRBJ1-3 | TRBV29-1 | . | . | TGCAGCGTTGAAGACCAACGACAGACGAGAAACACCATATATTTT | CSVEDQRQTRNTIYF
TRBJ2-1 | TRBV5-1 | TRBD2 | once | TGCGCCAGCAGCACCTGGACTAGCGGGCCCGATAATGAGCAGTTCTTC | CASSTWTSGPDNEQFF
TRBJ1-1 | TRBV7-4 | . | . | TGTGCCAGCAGCCCCGGGCAGGGCAACCTGAACACTGAAGCTTTCTTT | CASSPGQGNLNTEAFF
TRBJ2-2 | TRBV25-1 | . | . | TGTGCCAGCAGTGAAATCCCTGCTAGAGGGTTTTCCGGGGAGCTGTTTTTT | CASSEIPARGFSGELFF
TRBJ2-7 | TRBV4-1 | TRBD2 | few | TGCGCCAGCAGCCAAGAAGACAGTTCCACCTTAGCGGGAGGGTTTGAGCAGTACTTC | CASSQEDSSTLAGGFEQYF
TRBJ2-3 | TRBV7-2 | TRBD2 | . | TGTGCCAGCAGCCCGGATCGGGTAGCGGGAGGGGTTACGCAGTATTTT | CASSPDRVAGGVTQYF
TRBJ1-5 | TRBV19 | . | few | TGTGCCAGTAGTATGGAGGACGTCTGGTATCAGCCCCAGCATTTT | CASSMEDVWYQPQHF
TRBJ2-7 | TRBV19 | TRBD1 | . | TGTGCCAGTAGTATAGGCTGGGGCCAGGGGGATAACGAGCAGTACTTC | CASSIGWGQGDNEQYF
TRBJ2-3 | TRBV27 | TRBD2 | . | TGTGCCGTCAGGGGTAGCGGGAGGAAAAATACGCAGTATTTT | CAVRGSGRKNTQYF
TRBJ1-2 | TRBV6-5 | TRBD1 | . | TGTGCCAGCAGTTCTGGACAGGGGATTCGTGGCTACACCTTC | CASSSGQGIRGYTF
TRBJ2-1 | TRBV12-5 | TRBD2 | . | TGTGCTAGTGGTTTGGCCGGGACTAGCGGATACAATGAGCAGTTCTTC | CASGLAGTSGYNEQFF
TRBJ2-5 | TRBV5-1 | . | . | TGCGCCAGCAGCTTGGCCGATCGGGAAGGAGAGACCCAGTACTTC | CASSLADREGETQYF
TRBJ1-2 | TRBV30 | TRBD1 | few | TGTGCCTGGAGGCCTATGGACAGGGAACACTATGGCTACACCTTC | CAWRPMDREHYGYTF
TRBJ1-5 | TRBV5-6 | . | . | TGTGCCAGCAGCTTGCAGGGGTTGGATCAGCCCCAGCATTTT | CASSLQGLDQPQHF
TRBJ2-2 | TRBV10-3 | TRBD2 | . | TGTGCCATCAATGCAAGGACTAGCGGAGGCGGGGAGCTGTTTTTT | CAINARTSGGGELFF
TRBJ2-5 | TRBV19 | . | few | TGTGCCAGTAGTATAGGTTGGGGCTCCGAGACCCAGTACTTC | CASSIGWGSETQYF
TRBJ2-3 | TRBV30 | TRBD2 | once | TGTGCCTGGAGTACCACTGCATCCTTTACTAGCGGGAGAGCAGATACGCAGTATTTT | CAWSTTASFTSGRADTQYF
TRBJ2-7 | TRBV7-7 | TRBD2 | . | TGTGCCAGCAGCCTCGGTCTAGCGGGAGCCGACGAGCAGTACTTC | CASSLGLAGADEQYF
TRBJ1-6 | TRBV4-1 | . | . | TGCGCCAGCAGCCAAGATCCCTATTCACCCCTCCACTTT | CASSQDPYSPLHF
TRBJ1-2 | TRBV27 | . | . | TGTGCCAGCAGTTTGCGAGAGGTTGGCGGCTACACCTTC | CASSLREVGGYTF
TRBJ2-4 | TRBV5-5 | TRBD1 | . | TGTGCCAGCAGCTTGAGGACAGGGTCCGGCCTTCAGTACTTC | CASSLRTGSGLQYF
TRBJ2-6 | TRBV4-1 | TRBD1 | . | TGCGCCAGCAGCCAAAGTCAGGGGGCACGGGGGGCCAACGTCCTGACTTTC | CASSQSQGARGANVLTF
TRBJ2-5 | TRBV10-3 | TRBD1 | . | TGTGCCATCAGTGATATAGGACAGGGGCAAGAGACCCAGTACTTC | CAISDIGQGQETQYF
TRBJ2-2 | TRBV6-1 | . | . | TGTGCCAGCACTGGGACACGGAACACCGGGGAGCTGTTTTTT | CASTGTRNTGELFF
TRBJ2-1 | TRBV11-3 | TRBD2 | . | TGTGCCAGCGTACGACTAGCGGGAGCCTACAATGAGCAGTTCTTC | CASVRLAGAYNEQFF
TRBJ2-7 | TRBV18 | . | . | TGTGCCAGCTCACCACAAAAAACCGGGACACACGGCGAGCAGTACTTC | CASSPQKTGTHGEQYF
TRBJ2-7 | TRBV13 | TRBD2 | . | TGTGCCAGCAGCCACGGACTAGCGGCTAGCTACGAGCAGTACTTC | CASSHGLAASYEQYF
TRBJ2-7 | TRBV28 | TRBD1 | . | TGTGCCAGCAGTTCGTCTCCCTTTCTCGGGACAGCTCTCTACGAGCAGTACTTC | CASSSSPFLGTALYEQYF
TRBJ2-7 | TRBV4-3 | TRBD2 | . | TGCGCCAGCAGCCAAGATATGGGCGGGAGTGCCCACGAGCAGTACTTC | CASSQDMGGSAHEQYF
TRBJ1-5 | TRBV6-1 | . | . | TGTGCCACCCGCCAGGGGAATCAGCCCCAGCATTTT | CATRQGNQPQHF
TRBJ2-7 | TRBV19 | . | few | TGTGCCAGTAGTATAAGGCAGAACTACGAGCAGTACTTC | CASSIRQNYEQYF
TRBJ2-4 | TRBV5-6 | . | . | TGTGCCAGCAGCTTGGCAGGGAACAAAAACATTCAGTACTTC | CASSLAGNKNIQYF
TRBJ1-6 | TRBV4-1 | . | . | TGCGCCAGCAGCCAACACCATGTGACTAATAATTCACCCCTCCACTTT | CASSQHHVTNNSPLHF
TRBJ2-3 | TRBV9 | TRBD2 | . | TGTGCCAGCAGCGTGACTAGCGGGGCCCGCACAGATACGCAGTATTTT | CASSVTSGARTDTQYF
TRBJ1-1 | TRBV6-6 | TRBD1 | . | TGTGCCAGCAGTCCTGACAGGGAAGGTGCTGAAGCTTTCTTT | CASSPDREGAEAFF
TRBJ2-1 | TRBV5-1 | TRBD2 | . | TGCGCCAGCAGCTTCGGCGGGAGCTCCTACAATGAGCAGTTCTTC | CASSFGGSSYNEQFF
TRBJ1-1 | TRBV4-1 | . | . | TGCGCCAGCAGCCAAGATAAGACAGTGGGCTGGGACACTGAAGCTTTCTTT | CASSQDKTVGWDTEAFF
TRBJ2-1 | TRBV15 | TRBD2 | many | TGTGCCACCAGCAGAGCGGGGGGGGTTAGCGATGAGCAGTTCTTC | CATSRAGGVSDEQFF
TRBJ2-7 | TRBV18 | TRBD1 | . | TGTGCCAGCTCGCGAGGGACCGGGACAGGGGGATACGAGCAGTACTTC | CASSRGTGTGGYEQYF
TRBJ2-3 | TRBV18 | TRBD2 | . | TGTGCCAGCTCACCTCGGATAGCGGGGGTTACAGATACGCAGTATTTT | CASSPRIAGVTDTQYF
TRBJ1-4 | TRBV7-9 | . | . | TGTTCCAGCAGCCCAAGCCGTATTATCGGGGGTGAAAAACTGTTTTTT | CSSSPSRIIGGEKLFF
TRBJ1-2 | TRBV19 | . | once | TGTGCCAGTACCCCAGGGAAGTCCTATGGCTACACCTTC | CASTPGKSYGYTF